This is a list of T cell receptor beta chains from one sample in a study of sequential checkpoint blockade in melanoma. Sequencing was performed with immunoSEQ multiplex PCR; in TCRdb, only in-frame clones are kept and a portion is missing. This sample yields under 45,000 clones, of which around four fifths are seen a single time; 5.5% belongs to the top ten. The sequencing used CD8+ T cells sorted from blood (inferred from file names), collected from a patient given nivolumab and ipilimumab in sequence. Every receptor here comes from a human donor with melanoma. CDR3s include the opening cysteine and the closing phenylalanine or tryptophan. The order of the fields is CDR3 protein, CDR3 DNA, D gene, clone size, V gene, J gene. A D gene is named only where the DNA matches it firmly. Not all rows give a size; the values are once, few, many and, for expanded clones, a class.

CDR3aa: CASSFHAGEQYF
CDR3nt: TGTGCCAGCAGCTTTCACGCCGGGGAGCAGTACTTC
d_gene: .
abundance: .
v_gene: TRBV11-2
j_gene: TRBJ2-7

CDR3aa: CASSLYLSADNEQFF
CDR3nt: TGTGCCAGCAGTTTATATTTGTCGGCGGACAATGAGCAGTTCTTC
d_gene: .
abundance: once
v_gene: TRBV27
j_gene: TRBJ2-1

CDR3aa: CASSLTTGREQYF
CDR3nt: TGTGCCAGCAGCTTAACGACAGGGAGGGAGCAGTACTTC
d_gene: .
abundance: .
v_gene: TRBV11-2
j_gene: TRBJ2-7

CDR3aa: CASSIGGPRYEQYF
CDR3nt: TGTGCCAGTAGTATCGGGGGACCGAGATACGAGCAGTACTTC
d_gene: .
abundance: .
v_gene: TRBV19
j_gene: TRBJ2-7

CDR3aa: CASGSGAEAFF
CDR3nt: TGCGCCAGCGGGAGCGGCGCTGAAGCTTTCTTT
d_gene: .
abundance: .
v_gene: TRBV5-1
j_gene: TRBJ1-1

CDR3aa: CARAPGDYGYTF
CDR3nt: TGTGCCAGAGCACCAGGGGACTATGGCTACACCTTC
d_gene: .
abundance: .
v_gene: TRBV2
j_gene: TRBJ1-2

CDR3aa: CASSIAGGNNQPQHF
CDR3nt: TGTGCCAGTAGTATAGCGGGGGGGAACAATCAGCCCCAGCATTTT
d_gene: .
abundance: .
v_gene: TRBV19
j_gene: TRBJ1-5

CDR3aa: CAISEPVDEQYF
CDR3nt: TGTGCCATCAGTGAGCCGGTCGACGAGCAGTACTTC
d_gene: .
abundance: .
v_gene: TRBV10-3
j_gene: TRBJ2-7

CDR3aa: CASTLGQGAALDEQYF
CDR3nt: TGTGCCAGTACCCTCGGCCAGGGGGCCGCGTTAGACGAGCAGTACTTC
d_gene: TRBD1
abundance: .
v_gene: TRBV19
j_gene: TRBJ2-7

CDR3aa: CASSITSGDYEQYF
CDR3nt: TGTGCCAGTAGTATAACTAGCGGAGATTACGAGCAGTACTTC
d_gene: TRBD2
abundance: .
v_gene: TRBV19
j_gene: TRBJ2-7

CDR3aa: CSGFLVGTGANSNTEAFF
CDR3nt: TGCAGCGGTTTCCTTGTCGGGACAGGGGCAAATTCGAACACTGAAGCTTTCTTT
d_gene: TRBD1
abundance: .
v_gene: TRBV29-1
j_gene: TRBJ1-1

CDR3aa: CASSGYEQYF
CDR3nt: TGTGCCAGCAGTGGGTACGAGCAGTACTTC
d_gene: .
abundance: .
v_gene: TRBV6-1
j_gene: TRBJ2-7

CDR3aa: CASSHYQGPDTQYF
CDR3nt: TGTGCCAGCAGCCATTACCAGGGCCCAGATACGCAGTATTTT
d_gene: .
abundance: .
v_gene: TRBV14
j_gene: TRBJ2-3

CDR3aa: CASSWTRASTDTQYF
CDR3nt: TGTGCCAGCAGCTGGACTCGTGCTAGCACAGATACGCAGTATTTT
d_gene: .
abundance: .
v_gene: TRBV7-6
j_gene: TRBJ2-3

CDR3aa: CASSLHQGLLNQPQHF
CDR3nt: TGTGCCAGCAGCTTACACCAGGGCCTGCTAAATCAGCCCCAGCATTTT
d_gene: .
abundance: .
v_gene: TRBV7-8
j_gene: TRBJ1-5

CDR3aa: CASSLGGGNGYTF
CDR3nt: TGTGCCAGCAGCTTAGGAGGGGGCAATGGCTACACCTTC
d_gene: TRBD1
abundance: .
v_gene: TRBV7-6
j_gene: TRBJ1-2

CDR3aa: CASSPLQGLGTEAFF
CDR3nt: TGCGCCAGCAGCCCCCTACAGGGGTTGGGCACTGAAGCTTTCTTT
d_gene: TRBD1
abundance: .
v_gene: TRBV10-2
j_gene: TRBJ1-1

CDR3aa: CASSLRGNTEAFF
CDR3nt: TGTGCCAGCAGCCTACGTGGGAACACTGAAGCTTTCTTT
d_gene: .
abundance: .
v_gene: TRBV27
j_gene: TRBJ1-1

CDR3aa: CASSLGRNQPQHF
CDR3nt: TGTGCCAGCAGCTTAGGGCGGAATCAGCCCCAGCATTTT
d_gene: .
abundance: .
v_gene: TRBV11-2
j_gene: TRBJ1-5

CDR3aa: CASSLDSGGYTGELFF
CDR3nt: TGCGCCAGCAGCTTGGACAGCGGGGGGTACACCGGGGAGCTGTTTTTT
d_gene: TRBD2
abundance: .
v_gene: TRBV5-1
j_gene: TRBJ2-2

CDR3aa: CSVGSPGFSYEQYF
CDR3nt: TGCAGCGTTGGGTCGCCGGGGTTCTCCTACGAGCAGTACTTC
d_gene: .
abundance: .
v_gene: TRBV29-1
j_gene: TRBJ2-7

CDR3aa: CASSVRDSVLSGGYTF
CDR3nt: TGTGCCAGTAGTGTCCGGGACAGCGTCCTTAGTGGCGGCTACACCTTC
d_gene: TRBD1
abundance: once
v_gene: TRBV19
j_gene: TRBJ1-2

CDR3aa: CASSPERSGDTQYF
CDR3nt: TGTGCTAGCAGCCCAGAACGATCGGGAGATACGCAGTATTTT
d_gene: .
abundance: .
v_gene: TRBV7-7
j_gene: TRBJ2-3

CDR3aa: CSVLGGSYNEQFF
CDR3nt: TGCAGCGTCCTGGGAGGGTCCTACAATGAGCAGTTCTTC
d_gene: TRBD2
abundance: once
v_gene: TRBV29-1
j_gene: TRBJ2-1

CDR3aa: CASSPGLAVTDTQYF
CDR3nt: TGTGCCAGCTCACCAGGCCTCGCGGTCACAGATACGCAGTATTTT
d_gene: .
abundance: .
v_gene: TRBV18
j_gene: TRBJ2-3

CDR3aa: CASSLPLRQGRRSYNEQFF
CDR3nt: TGTGCCAGCAGTTTACCCCTCCGACAGGGACGGAGGTCCTACAATGAGCAGTTCTTC
d_gene: TRBD1
abundance: .
v_gene: TRBV28
j_gene: TRBJ2-1

CDR3aa: CASSQGHFEEKLFF
CDR3nt: TGTGCCAGCAGCCAAGGCCATTTCGAGGAAAAACTGTTTTTT
d_gene: .
abundance: .
v_gene: TRBV4-2
j_gene: TRBJ1-4

CDR3aa: CASSLGGLGPYEQYF
CDR3nt: TGTGCCAGCAGCTTAGGAGGACTAGGGCCCTACGAGCAGTACTTC
d_gene: TRBD2
abundance: .
v_gene: TRBV13
j_gene: TRBJ2-7

CDR3aa: CASSLAPGQGRTEAFF
CDR3nt: TGTGCCAGCAGCTTAGCCCCGGGACAGGGCCGAACTGAAGCTTTCTTT
d_gene: TRBD1
abundance: once
v_gene: TRBV7-9
j_gene: TRBJ1-1

CDR3aa: CASSLGEGREQYF
CDR3nt: TGTGCCAGCAGCTTGGGGGAGGGTCGTGAGCAGTACTTC
d_gene: TRBD2
abundance: once
v_gene: TRBV7-6
j_gene: TRBJ2-7

CDR3aa: CASSEGGADTQYF
CDR3nt: TGCGCCAGCTCCGAGGGAGGGGCAGATACGCAGTATTTT
d_gene: TRBD2
abundance: .
v_gene: TRBV10-1
j_gene: TRBJ2-3

CDR3aa: CSGSTGDHGELFF
CDR3nt: TGCAGCGGAAGCACAGGGGATCACGGGGAGCTGTTTTTT
d_gene: TRBD1
abundance: .
v_gene: TRBV29-1
j_gene: TRBJ2-2

CDR3aa: CASSIADSYEQYF
CDR3nt: TGTGCCAGTAGTATAGCAGATTCCTACGAGCAGTACTTC
d_gene: .
abundance: .
v_gene: TRBV19
j_gene: TRBJ2-7

CDR3aa: CAISEQDGTDTQYF
CDR3nt: TGTGCCATCAGTGAACAGGACGGCACAGATACGCAGTATTTT
d_gene: .
abundance: .
v_gene: TRBV10-3
j_gene: TRBJ2-3

CDR3aa: CASNLGTRGTGELFF
CDR3nt: TGTGCCAGTAACTTAGGGACTAGGGGCACCGGGGAGCTGTTTTTT
d_gene: TRBD2
abundance: once
v_gene: TRBV19
j_gene: TRBJ2-2

CDR3aa: CASSGGLYNEQFF
CDR3nt: TGTGCCAGCAGCGGGGGACTTTACAATGAGCAGTTCTTC
d_gene: .
abundance: .
v_gene: TRBV9
j_gene: TRBJ2-1

CDR3aa: CASSLGPPGEQFF
CDR3nt: TGTGCCAGCAGCTTGGGGCCTCCAGGTGAGCAGTTCTTC
d_gene: .
abundance: .
v_gene: TRBV5-4
j_gene: TRBJ2-1

CDR3aa: CATQTGGVTEAFF
CDR3nt: TGTGCCACCCAGACAGGGGGCGTCACTGAAGCTTTCTTT
d_gene: TRBD1
abundance: .
v_gene: TRBV28
j_gene: TRBJ1-1

CDR3aa: CATSREAGESYEQYF
CDR3nt: TGTGCCACCAGCAGAGAGGCGGGAGAATCCTACGAGCAGTACTTC
d_gene: TRBD2
abundance: .
v_gene: TRBV15
j_gene: TRBJ2-7

CDR3aa: CASSLASGASAYEQYF
CDR3nt: TGTGCCAGCAGTTTGGCTTCAGGAGCTAGCGCCTACGAGCAGTACTTC
d_gene: .
abundance: once
v_gene: TRBV27
j_gene: TRBJ2-7

CDR3aa: CASSINWTGGPSSSGNTIYF
CDR3nt: TGTGCCAGTAGCATCAACTGGACAGGGGGCCCATCAAGCTCTGGAAACACCATATATTTT
d_gene: TRBD1
abundance: .
v_gene: TRBV19
j_gene: TRBJ1-3

CDR3aa: CASSENRDTGELFF
CDR3nt: TGTGCCAGCAGTGAAAACAGGGACACCGGGGAGCTGTTTTTT
d_gene: .
abundance: few
v_gene: TRBV25-1
j_gene: TRBJ2-2

CDR3aa: CAWTISGNTIYF
CDR3nt: TGTGCCTGGACTATCTCTGGAAACACCATATATTTT
d_gene: .
abundance: .
v_gene: TRBV30
j_gene: TRBJ1-3

CDR3aa: CASSREGNTEAFF
CDR3nt: TGCGCCAGCAGCAGGGAGGGGAACACTGAAGCTTTCTTT
d_gene: .
abundance: .
v_gene: TRBV5-1
j_gene: TRBJ1-1

CDR3aa: CASSTGQGTDEQFF
CDR3nt: TGCGCCAGCAGCACGGGACAGGGGACAGATGAGCAGTTCTTC
d_gene: TRBD1
abundance: .
v_gene: TRBV5-1
j_gene: TRBJ2-1

CDR3aa: CAWSVGTGDEKLFF
CDR3nt: TGTGCCTGGAGTGTCGGGACAGGGGATGAAAAACTGTTTTTT
d_gene: TRBD1
abundance: .
v_gene: TRBV30
j_gene: TRBJ1-4

CDR3aa: CASSSGTGGFEQYF
CDR3nt: TGTGCCAGCAGCTCCGGGACAGGGGGCTTCGAGCAGTACTTC
d_gene: TRBD1
abundance: once
v_gene: TRBV7-6
j_gene: TRBJ2-7

CDR3aa: CASSPLDTEAFF
CDR3nt: TGTGCCAGCAGCCCACTTGACACTGAAGCTTTCTTT
d_gene: .
abundance: .
v_gene: TRBV9
j_gene: TRBJ1-1

CDR3aa: CASSPGSLNSPYF
CDR3nt: TGTGCCAGCAGTCCCGGGTCGCTGAATTCACCGTACTTC
d_gene: .
abundance: .
v_gene: TRBV6-1
j_gene: TRBJ2-7

CDR3aa: CASSPLAGGPGDTQYF
CDR3nt: TGTGCCAGCAGCCCCTTAGCGGGGGGGCCCGGAGATACGCAGTATTTT
d_gene: TRBD2
abundance: .
v_gene: TRBV9
j_gene: TRBJ2-3

CDR3aa: CASSPLLEVGQFF
CDR3nt: TGTGCCAGCAGCCCCCTACTAGAGGTGGGACAGTTCTTC
d_gene: .
abundance: .
v_gene: TRBV14
j_gene: TRBJ2-1

CDR3aa: CASGQGFQPQHF
CDR3nt: TGTGCCAGCGGACAGGGGTTTCAGCCCCAGCATTTT
d_gene: TRBD1
abundance: .
v_gene: TRBV27
j_gene: TRBJ1-5

CDR3aa: CASSHDRANTEAFF
CDR3nt: TGTGCCAGCAGTCACGACAGGGCTAACACTGAAGCTTTCTTT
d_gene: TRBD1
abundance: .
v_gene: TRBV6-5
j_gene: TRBJ1-1

CDR3aa: CASSQADNEQFF
CDR3nt: TGCGCCAGCAGTCAAGCGGACAATGAGCAGTTCTTC
d_gene: .
abundance: .
v_gene: TRBV4-1
j_gene: TRBJ2-1

CDR3aa: CASSPGLAGGYEQYF
CDR3nt: TGTGCCAGCAGTCCGGGACTAGCGGGGGGCTACGAGCAGTACTTC
d_gene: TRBD2
abundance: .
v_gene: TRBV28
j_gene: TRBJ2-7

CDR3aa: CASSLLQGYTGNTIYF
CDR3nt: TGTGCCAGCAGCTTACTTCAGGGGTATACTGGAAACACCATATATTTT
d_gene: .
abundance: .
v_gene: TRBV7-2
j_gene: TRBJ1-3

CDR3aa: CASPSGVYEQYF
CDR3nt: TGTGCCAGCCCGTCCGGGGTCTACGAGCAGTACTTC
d_gene: .
abundance: .
v_gene: TRBV11-2
j_gene: TRBJ2-7